This is a list of T cell receptor beta chains from one sample in a study of T-cell memory formation after mild COVID-19. TCRdb used MiXCR to reprocess the 5' RACE reads, holding one entry per CDR3 protein. The sample includes roughly 580,000 distinct CDR3 sequences, roughly 18% of them seen just once. Material for sequencing was PBMCs or a T cell subset sorted from them (not recorded which). These TCRs come from an adult woman who had mild COVID-19 (a few samples of this study predate the infection). Cell type and time point are not known. Both conserved end residues are part of each CDR3. A D gene is named only where the DNA matches it firmly. Only part of the rows carry a size: once, few, many, or a class if the clone is expanded.

TRBJ2-7,-,-,TRBV7-8,TGTGCCAGCAGCCCACCATCGGGGGCATACTACGAGCAGTACTTC,CASSPPSGAYYEQYF
TRBJ2-2,-,-,TRBV21-1,TGTGCCAGCAGCAAAGCTGGGTGGGAGGGGGATACCGGGGAGCTGTTTTTT,CASSKAGWEGDTGELFF
TRBJ2-5,many,-,TRBV7-3,TGTGCCAGCAGCCGTGGTGGGGAGACCCAGTACTTC,CASSRGGETQYF
TRBJ2-7,few,-,TRBV5-6,TGTGCCAGCAGCTCCAGGGTTCTCGAGCAGTACTTC,CASSSRVLEQYF
TRBJ2-5,-,TRBD1,TRBV4-2,TGTGCCAGCAGCCAAGATCAGGGGGCGGTCGGGGAGACCCAGTACTTC,CASSQDQGAVGETQYF
TRBJ1-5,-,-,TRBV16,TGTGCCAGCAGCCAATGGGGGGGTAGCAATCAGCCCCAGCATTTT,CASSQWGGSNQPQHF
TRBJ2-1,few,-,TRBV6-2/TRBV6-3,TGTGCCAGCAAGGACAACTCCTACAATGAGCAGTTCTTC,CASKDNSYNEQFF
TRBJ2-7,few,-,TRBV7-9,TGTGCCAGCAGCGGCGGCTTTCTAAGCGAGCAGTACTTC,CASSGGFLSEQYF
TRBJ2-1,-,TRBD2,TRBV5-4,TGTGCCGGAAAGCCCTGGCTAGCGGGCCACAATGAGCAGTTCTTC,CAGKPWLAGHNEQFF
TRBJ1-2,-,-,TRBV6-2/TRBV6-3,TGTGCCAGCAGTTACTCGCAGGTTTTTAACTATGGCTACACCTTC,CASSYSQVFNYGYTF
TRBJ2-4,few,-,TRBV19,TGTGCCAGTACCCACCAGGGACCTCCAAACATTCAGTACTTC,CASTHQGPPNIQYF
TRBJ2-5,-,-,TRBV11-3,TGTGCCAGCAGCCCGGACTGGGGAGAGACCCAGTACTTC,CASSPDWGETQYF
TRBJ2-1,-,TRBD2,TRBV20-1,TGCAGTGCTAGAGATTTGGCGGGGGGCTCCTACAATGAGCAGTTCTTC,CSARDLAGGSYNEQFF
TRBJ2-7,few,TRBD1,TRBV3-1,TGTGCCAGCAGCCCTCGGGACAGATCCTACTCCTACGAGCAGTACTTC,CASSPRDRSYSYEQYF
TRBJ2-1,few,-,TRBV11-2,TGTGCCAGCAGCTTAAGGATAACTGGCTCCTACAATGAGCAGTTCTTC,CASSLRITGSYNEQFF
TRBJ1-2,-,-,TRBV24-1,TGTGCCACCAGTGATTCAACCGGGAATGGCTACACCTTC,CATSDSTGNGYTF
TRBJ1-1,-,TRBD1,TRBV6-5,TGTGCCAGCAGTTACTCGTTTCCGGACAGGGGAGAAGCTTTCTTT,CASSYSFPDRGEAFF